The clone carrying this TCR beta chain showed up just once. Its antigen is unknown. Unique molecular identifiers were built into the TCR beta cDNA libraries. Out of roughly 1 to 10 million T cells, 450,000 to 600,000 cDNA molecules were generated. TCRdb used MiXCR to reprocess the PCR reads, holding one entry per CDR3 protein. The sample lists almost 700,000 distinct CDR3 sequences, 55% to 60% occurring once. The data were obtained in a study of post-analysis software for immune sequencing data. Overall study results and limits: Controls showed lower frequencies than patients for five TRBV segments, and TRBV5-6, TRBV5-1 and TRBV20-1 were among these. Samples from a shared batch, those prepared together, strongly co-clustered by F measure. A significant reduction in normalized Chao1 diversity was observed in multiple sclerosis patients versus controls.

Germline V gene data show CDR1 as SEHNR and CDR2 as FQNEAQ (reference sequence). V lost 1 base to trimming and J lost 7 bases; unmatched junction nucleotides: 4. The CDR3 consists of 13 residues. V is TRBV7-9 and J is TRBJ2-7, with 7 bases that match TRBD2. Material: blood. This receptor was identified in a girl aged 2-10 years with multiple sclerosis. CDR3 nucleotides: TGTGCCAGCAGCTTAGGGGGGGGTGGAGAGCAGTACTTC. It yields the protein CASSLGGGGEQYF.